A selection of T cell receptor beta chains follows, all from one sample in a study of cytomegalovirus exposure and HLA in healthy donors. TCRdb keeps only in-frame clones here, not all; method: immunoSEQ multiplex PCR. The data contain 150,000 to 200,000 clones, around four fifths of them singletons. Sequencing used PBMCs. The receptor source for this set is a man between 18 and 29 years old in good health and CMV-seronegative. CDR3s include the opening cysteine and the closing phenylalanine or tryptophan. A D gene is named only where the DNA matches it firmly. Clone sizes are given selectively: once, few, many, or a class where the clone is expanded.

TRBV5-1	TRBJ2-1	few	-	TGCGCCAGCAGCTTGGGGGACTCGGCCTACAATGAGCAGTTCTTC	CASSLGDSAYNEQFF
TRBV6-5	TRBJ2-5	-	-	TGTGCCAGCAGTTACTTTGGACAGAAACAAGAGACCCAGTACTTC	CASSYFGQKQETQYF
TRBV7-3	TRBJ2-1	-	TRBD2	TGTGCCAGCAGCCGACAGCTTAGCGGGAGGGCAATGAATGAGCAGTTCTTC	CASSRQLSGRAMNEQFF
TRBV7-9	TRBJ2-5	-	TRBD1	TGTGCCAGCAGCTTACGGGACAGGGGACAAGAGACCCAGTACTTC	CASSLRDRGQETQYF
TRBV7-2	TRBJ1-2	-	-	TGTGCCAGCAGACAACCTACCCGTCGGGGGGGTGGCTACACCTTC	CASRQPTRRGGGYTF
TRBV5-5	TRBJ2-3	-	TRBD2	TGTGCCAGCAGCTTGGCCCCTGTAGCGGGGGGGCCATCAGATACGCAGTATTTT	CASSLAPVAGGPSDTQYF
TRBV6-5	TRBJ1-3	-	-	TGTGCCAGCAGAGCAGGGGTAGTGGCTGGAAACACCATATATTTT	CASRAGVVAGNTIYF
TRBV18	TRBJ2-1	-	TRBD2	TGTGCCAGCTCTCTTCCCACTAGCGGGGGGTACAATGAGCAGTTCTTC	CASSLPTSGGYNEQFF
TRBV19	TRBJ1-2	-	-	TGTGCCAGTACCTATAGAGGAGGACAGTCAGTTATAGGTTATGGCTACACCTTC	CASTYRGGQSVIGYGYTF
TRBV5-8	TRBJ2-5	-	TRBD2	TGTGCCAGCAGCTTGGCATTAGCGGGAGGCCGAGAGACCCAGTACTTC	CASSLALAGGRETQYF
TRBV7-2	TRBJ2-1	-	TRBD2	TGTGCCAGCAGCTTAAGGTCGGGAGGGAGCTCCTACAATGAGCAGTTCTTC	CASSLRSGGSSYNEQFF
TRBV6-1	TRBJ1-2	-	-	TGTGCCGGGCGAGAGGGACTTAACTATGGCTACACCTTC	CAGREGLNYGYTF
TRBV7-3	TRBJ2-1	-	-	TGTGCCAGCAGCCTCACCCTAGGCAATGAGCAGTTCTTC	CASSLTLGNEQFF
TRBV6-5	TRBJ2-7	-	-	TGTGCCAGCAGCCCGACACGAGGAGGGGACGAGCAGTACTTC	CASSPTRGGDEQYF
TRBV5-5	TRBJ1-1	-	-	TGTGCCAGCAGCTTGGCTTCGGGAATTTGGACTGAAGCTTTCTTT	CASSLASGIWTEAFF
TRBV27	TRBJ1-1	-	-	TGTGCCAGCAGTTACTCAGGTAGGGGTGGCACTGAAGCTTTCTTT	CASSYSGRGGTEAFF
TRBV7-6	TRBJ1-6	-	TRBD1	TGTGCCAGCAGCTTAGAGTCAGGGGGCTATAATTCACCCCTCCACTTT	CASSLESGGYNSPLHF
TRBV4-1	TRBJ2-7	-	TRBD1	TGCGCCAGCAGCCAGGGGACAGGAATTTTCTACGAGCAGTACTTC	CASSQGTGIFYEQYF
TRBV9	TRBJ1-1	-	-	TGTGCCAGCAGCGATGGAGGGCCCCTGAACACTGAAGCTTTCTTT	CASSDGGPLNTEAFF
TRBV5-4	TRBJ1-1	-	-	TGTGCCAGCAGCGACTCCACACGGGGGAACACTGAAGCTTTCTTT	CASSDSTRGNTEAFF
TRBV5-4	TRBJ2-1	-	TRBD2	TGTGCCAGCAGCCCGGGACTAGCGGAATACAATGAGCAGTTCTTC	CASSPGLAEYNEQFF
TRBV5-5	TRBJ2-3	-	-	TGTGCCAGCAGCTTCGAGGTCACAGATACGCAGTATTTT	CASSFEVTDTQYF
TRBV19	TRBJ2-5	-	TRBD2	TGTGCCAGTAGTGCGAGCCGGACTAGCGGGCAAGAGACCCAGTACTTC	CASSASRTSGQETQYF
TRBV9	TRBJ1-2	few	-	TGTGCCAGCAGCCTGGGCGGACTGACCTATGGCTACACCTTC	CASSLGGLTYGYTF
TRBV4-1	TRBJ2-7	-	-	TGCGCCAGCAGCCATCGGACAGAGACCTACGAGCAGTACTTC	CASSHRTETYEQYF
TRBV7-6	TRBJ2-7	-	-	TGTGCCAGCAGCCCACCCTCCCCGGAGAAGCAGTACTTC	CASSPPSPEKQYF
TRBV18	TRBJ2-1	-	TRBD1	TGTGCCAGCTCACTGACTCTAGGACAGGGCAATGAGCAGTTCTTC	CASSLTLGQGNEQFF
TRBV5-5	TRBJ1-4	-	-	TGTGCCAGCAGCACCAGACACGAAAAACTGTTTTTT	CASSTRHEKLFF
TRBV5-1	TRBJ2-7	-	-	TGCGCCAGCAGCTCATCCGGGTCCCTCGCGGGGTACGAGCAGTACTTC	CASSSSGSLAGYEQYF
TRBV6-5	TRBJ1-2	once	-	TGTGCCAGCAGTTACATGGGGGCCCATGGCTACACCTTC	CASSYMGAHGYTF
TRBV2	TRBJ1-5	-	-	TGTGCCAGCAGTCCGATGGCCAATCAGCCCCAGCATTTT	CASSPMANQPQHF
TRBV6-5	TRBJ1-1	few	-	TGTGCCAGCAGTTACTCTAACAGGGCGGGGGGAGCTTTCTTT	CASSYSNRAGGAFF
TRBV6-8	TRBJ2-7	few	-	TGTGCCAGCATTGGACTCATTCCGTTCTACGAGCAGTACTTC	CASIGLIPFYEQYF
TRBV6-5	TRBJ2-5	-	-	TGTGCCAGCAGTTATGTTGGGGGCCGGGAGACCCAGTACTTC	CASSYVGGRETQYF
TRBV7-8	TRBJ2-2	few	TRBD2	TGTGCCAGCAGCCTTAAACTAGCGGGAGTTGGAACCGGGGAGCTGTTTTTT	CASSLKLAGVGTGELFF
TRBV29-1	TRBJ1-3	-	-	TGCAGCGTTGAAGAGGAGGGAAGCTCTGGAAACACCATATATTTT	CSVEEEGSSGNTIYF
TRBV19	TRBJ1-2	-	-	TGTGCCAGTAGTACAGCAAGAGACAGAAAGTTAGGTGGCTACACCTTC	CASSTARDRKLGGYTF
TRBV19	TRBJ2-3	-	-	TGTGCCAGTAGTATTCGGGGGGCCCTCGGGGATACGCAGTATTTT	CASSIRGALGDTQYF
TRBV9	TRBJ2-7	-	TRBD2	TGTGCCAGCAGCGCCTCCCACACTAGCGTTGGGGTCTACGAGCAGTACTTC	CASSASHTSVGVYEQYF
TRBV5-1	TRBJ2-7	-	-	TGCGCCAGCAGCTTGGGAGCAGGGGTGAGCTACGAGCAGTACTTC	CASSLGAGVSYEQYF
TRBV7-8	TRBJ2-1	-	TRBD1	TGTGCCAGCAGCGGCAGGGGACAGAAAAATGAGCAGTTCTTC	CASSGRGQKNEQFF
TRBV5-6	TRBJ1-4	-	TRBD1	TGTGCCAGCAGCTGGGCTACAGGGGACCCACTCGAAAAACTGTTTTTT	CASSWATGDPLEKLFF